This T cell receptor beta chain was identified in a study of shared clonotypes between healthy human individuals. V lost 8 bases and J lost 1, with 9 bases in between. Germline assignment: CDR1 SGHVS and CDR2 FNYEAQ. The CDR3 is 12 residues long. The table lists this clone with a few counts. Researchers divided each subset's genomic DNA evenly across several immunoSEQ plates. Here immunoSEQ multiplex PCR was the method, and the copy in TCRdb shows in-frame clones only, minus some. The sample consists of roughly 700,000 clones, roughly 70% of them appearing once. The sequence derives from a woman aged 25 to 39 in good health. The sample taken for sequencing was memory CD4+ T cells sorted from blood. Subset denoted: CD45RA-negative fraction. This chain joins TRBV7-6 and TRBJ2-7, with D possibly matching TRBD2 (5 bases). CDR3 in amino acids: CASSPGSYEQYF. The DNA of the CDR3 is TGTGCCAGCTCTCCGGGGTCCTACGAGCAGTACTTC.